This T cell receptor beta chain was sequenced for a study of cytomegalovirus exposure and HLA in healthy donors. Study results and caveats: Many donors shared some public TCRs, even though most TCR sequences were rare. Both high specificity and high sensitivity reportedly marked the classifier's diagnosis of cytomegalovirus status.

Germline values: CDR1 LNHNV, CDR2 YYDKDF (reference sequence). J was trimmed by 7 bases and V by 0 bases; bases with no gene match: 6. The CDR3 has 15 amino acids. With regard to this clone: The target antigen is unknown.

PCR employed 60 Vbeta and 13 Jbeta primers. TCRdb's copy holds only in-frame clones and misses some; the assay was immunoSEQ multiplex PCR. The top ten clones hold under 3% of a sample with some 200,000 clones, 60% to 80% of them seen once. This chain connects TRBV15 to TRBJ1-5; 7 bases are a match to TRBD1. This sequence originates from a young woman in good health and CMV-seronegative. The sequencing input was PBMCs. The CDR3 bases are TGTGCCACCAGCAGAGATTCAGGGGGGCACCAGCCCCAGCATTTT. It translates to CATSRDSGGHQPQHF.